This T cell receptor beta chain is drawn from a study of OX40 agonist ivuxolimab in advanced cancers. As for this clone: Its target is not known.

General study results and limits: Not determined was the antigen specificity of the expanded peripheral T cells. A proportion of nonresponders additionally exhibited low normalized T-cell clonal expansion.

Trimming stripped 2 bases from V and 2 bases from J, with 10 bases between. The CDR3 has 14 amino acids. CDR1 LGHNA and CDR2 YSLEER come from the germline V gene. TCRdb's table, derived via immunoSEQ multiplex PCR, lists solely in-frame clones and lacks some. The table lists some 64,000 clones, around 90% of them singletons. This sequence was found in an adult with an advanced solid tumor such as melanoma, head and neck, liver or kidney cancer. The chain recombines TRBV4-3 with TRBJ2-7, with D possibly matching TRBD1 (6 bases). The material was CD4+ or CD8+ T cells sorted from blood, obtained in a trial of the OX40 agonist ivuxolimab. CDR3 DNA: TGCGCCAGCAGCCAACGAGCAGGGGCCTACGAGCAGTACTTC. This translates into CASSQRAGAYEQYF.